The rows below give T cell receptor beta chains drawn from one sample of a study of tumor-infiltrating lymphocytes in primary liver carcinoma. TCRdb redid the calling of the multiplex PCR reads with MiXCR, one entry per CDR3 protein. The sample yields 100,000 to 150,000 distinct CDR3 sequences, around two thirds seen once. Sequenced material: liver tumor tissue from sampling region 1. The source of these receptors is an older woman with primary liver carcinoma and hepatitis B virus infection. Both conserved end residues are part of each CDR3. The order of the fields is J gene, clone size, D gene, CDR3 length, V gene, CDR3 protein, CDR3 DNA. D genes are given only for firm matches. Rows may omit the clone size; those that give it use once, few, many or a size class.

TRBJ2-3 | few | TRBD1 | 15 | TRBV12-3/TRBV12-4 | CASSFRGQKGDTQYF | TGTGCCAGCAGTTTCAGGGGGCAAAAAGGAGATACGCAGTATTTT
TRBJ1-4 | . | . | 15 | TRBV5-1 | CASSPGGTTNEKLFF | TGCGCCAGCAGCCCGGGGGGCACAACTAATGAAAAACTGTTTTTT
TRBJ2-2 | once | TRBD1 | 17 | TRBV30 | CAWRPQGQFRIVGELFF | TGTGCCTGGAGACCACAGGGACAGTTTAGAATCGTCGGGGAGCTGTTTTTT
TRBJ2-7 | . | TRBD1 | 14 | TRBV11-1 | CASSYTGGSYVHYF | TGTGCCAGCAGCTATACAGGGGGAAGCTACGTGCACTACTTC
TRBJ2-7 | . | . | 12 | TRBV5-4 | CASSQDSYEQYF | TGTGCCAGCAGCCAAGATTCCTACGAGCAGTACTTC
TRBJ1-4 | . | . | 14 | TRBV28 | CASRDSTTSEKLFF | TGTGCCAGCAGGGACAGCACAACTAGTGAAAAACTGTTTTTT
TRBJ2-1 | many | . | 14 | TRBV28 | CATQWDHGYNEQFF | TGTGCCACTCAATGGGACCATGGGTACAATGAGCAGTTCTTC
TRBJ2-7 | few | TRBD1 | 15 | TRBV28 | CASRPGQGISYEQYF | TGTGCCAGCAGGCCCGGACAGGGGATATCCTACGAGCAGTACTTC
TRBJ1-1 | . | . | 13 | TRBV11-3 | CASLSIGTEVAFF | TGTGCCAGCCTCTCAATTGGGACGGAAGTAGCTTTCTTT
TRBJ2-5 | few | TRBD2 | 15 | TRBV5-1 | CASIPSPSGSETQYF | TGCGCCAGCATCCCGTCCCCTAGCGGGAGCGAGACCCAGTACTTC
TRBJ2-2 | few | . | 15 | TRBV11-2 | CVSSFAGVNTGELFF | TGTGTCAGCAGCTTCGCAGGAGTGAACACCGGGGAGCTGTTTTTT
TRBJ2-3 | few | TRBD1 | 13 | TRBV30 | CASSGTGRPSQYF | TGTGCCTCTTCCGGGACAGGGCGCCCCTCGCAGTATTTT
TRBJ2-1 | . | TRBD2 | 14 | TRBV5-1 | CASAGQLAGHGQFF | TGCGCCAGCGCCGGCCAACTAGCGGGACATGGGCAGTTCTTC
TRBJ2-1 | . | TRBD2 | 14 | TRBV7-8 | CASSLPSGRSEQFF | TGTGCCAGCAGCTTGCCTAGCGGGAGGTCTGAGCAGTTCTTC
TRBJ2-1 | . | . | 14 | TRBV5-6 | CASSSLHAKNIQFF | TGTGCTAGCAGCTCGCTGCACGCCAAAAACATTCAGTTCTTC
TRBJ2-3 | many | TRBD2 | 17 | TRBV11-2 | CASSPRLAGASTDTQYF | TGTGCCAGCAGCCCGCGACTAGCGGGGGCTAGCACAGATACGCAGTATTTT
TRBJ2-2 | . | . | 17 | TRBV11-2 | CASSSVGRGLVSGDLFF | TGTGCCAGCAGCTCAGTAGGCAGGGGACTTGTCAGCGGGGACCTGTTTTTT
TRBJ2-5 | . | TRBD2 | 16 | TRBV11-2 | CASNPGTSGSRETQYF | TGTGCCAGCAATCCCGGGACTAGCGGGAGTAGAGAGACCCAGTACTTC
TRBJ1-5 | many | . | 15 | TRBV4-1 | CASSQGGGGNQPQHF | TGCGCCAGCAGCCAAGGAGGAGGGGGTAATCAGCCCCAGCATTTT
TRBJ2-7 | many | TRBD1 | 14 | TRBV29-1 | CSVAGTAATYEQYF | TGCAGCGTTGCGGGGACAGCGGCAACATACGAGCAGTACTTC
TRBJ2-5 | . | TRBD2 | 15 | TRBV11-2 | CAGSLAGEEVETQYF | TGTGCCGGCAGCTTAGCGGGAGAAGAGGTGGAGACCCAGTACTTC
TRBJ2-2 | . | . | 15 | TRBV28 | CASSLVGSSTRELFF | TGTGCCAGCAGTTTAGTAGGGTCGAGCACCCGGGAGCTGTTTTTT
TRBJ2-3 | . | TRBD2 | 18 | TRBV20-1 | CSAREPGLAGGLTDTQYF | TGCAGTGCTAGAGAACCGGGACTAGCGGGAGGGCTCACAGATACGCAGTATTTT
TRBJ2-2 | once | . | 14 | TRBV12-3/TRBV12-4 | CASSLTGDGIMLFF | TGTGCCAGTAGTTTGACTGGGGACGGGATCATGCTGTTTTTT
TRBJ1-1 | many | . | 15 | TRBV12-3/TRBV12-4 | CASKAQGRGNTEAFF | TGTGCCAGCAAGGCCCAAGGTAGGGGGAACACTGAAGCTTTCTTT
TRBJ1-1 | many | . | 14 | TRBV6-1 | CASSEAFGNTEAFF | TGTGCCAGCAGTGAAGCTTTTGGAAACACTGAAGCTTTCTTT
TRBJ2-1 | . | . | 15 | TRBV7-3 | CASSVTVPPYNEQFF | TGTGCCAGCAGCGTGACAGTCCCCCCATACAATGAGCAGTTCTTC
TRBJ2-3 | . | . | 15 | TRBV11-2 | CASIRTSTSTGTQYF | TGTGCCAGCATTAGAACGTCAACTAGCACAGGTACGCAGTATTTT
TRBJ2-1 | . | TRBD2 | 17 | TRBV11-2 | CASNLTPGTSGHNEHFF | TGTGCCAGCAACTTAACTCCCGGAACTAGCGGACACAATGAGCACTTCTTC
TRBJ2-1 | . | . | 14 | TRBV7-3 | CTSSPTRMGDEQFF | TGTACCAGCAGCCCTACACGCATGGGGGATGAGCAGTTCTTC
TRBJ2-1 | . | TRBD2 | 22 | TRBV28 | CASGLWGGLPALAGWAYNEQFF | TGTGCCAGCGGTTTATGGGGGGGATTACCCGCACTAGCGGGATGGGCTTACAATGAGCAGTTCTTC
TRBJ1-2 | . | . | 14 | TRBV11-3 | CASSHNDRKGGYTF | TGTGCCAGCAGCCATAACGACAGGAAGGGTGGCTACACGTTC
TRBJ2-7 | once | . | 15 | TRBV10-1 | CASSESFSAGYEQYF | TGCGCCAGCAGTGAGTCGTTTAGCGCGGGGTACGAGCAGTACTTC
TRBJ2-7 | . | . | 14 | TRBV11-2 | CTSSLGTGTSEQYF | TGTACCAGCAGCTTAGGTACAGGGACGAGCGAGCAGTACTTC
TRBJ2-3 | . | . | 14 | TRBV11-2 | CASSFLGDTDTQYF | TGTGCCAGTAGCTTTCTGGGGGACACAGATACGCAGTATTTT
TRBJ2-7 | . | TRBD2 | 14 | TRBV29-1 | CSVGLAMSPYEQYF | TGCAGCGTTGGACTAGCGATGAGCCCTTACGAGCAGTACTTC
TRBJ2-3 | . | . | 13 | TRBV20-1 | CGASYGSADTQYF | TGCGGTGCTAGTTACGGGAGCGCGGATACGCAGTATTTT
TRBJ1-3 | few | . | 15 | TRBV28 | CASSLSSGAGNTIYF | TGTGCCAGCAGTTTATCGTCGGGTGCCGGAAACACCATATATTTT
TRBJ2-7 | many | . | 14 | TRBV6-2/TRBV6-3 | CASRLHGTTYEQYF | TGTGCCAGCAGGCTTCATGGGACCACCTACGAGCAGTACTTC
TRBJ2-1 | many | TRBD2 | 13 | TRBV6-5 | CASRTSGTNEQFF | TGTGCCAGCAGGACTAGCGGGACCAATGAGCAGTTCTTC
TRBJ2-5 | . | . | 12 | TRBV29-1 | CSLASSGETQHF | TGTAGCCTTGCGAGTAGCGGCGAGACCCAGCACTTC
TRBJ2-5 | once | . | 14 | TRBV6-6 | CVSKKGAVRETQYF | TGTGTCAGCAAAAAAGGGGCGGTTCGAGAGACCCAATACTTC
TRBJ2-2 | . | . | 14 | TRBV19 | CASKEYGNTGELFF | TGTGCCAGTAAGGAGTACGGAAACACCGGGGAGCTGTTTTTT
TRBJ2-3 | few | TRBD2 | 15 | TRBV11-2 | CASNQNAGEADTQYF | TGTGCCAGCAACCAAAACGCGGGGGAAGCAGATACGCAGTATTTT
TRBJ2-7 | . | . | 16 | TRBV7-8 | CASSPLPQSTRYEQYF | TGTGCCAGCAGCCCCCTCCCACAGAGTACCCGCTACGAGCAGTACTTC
TRBJ2-3 | . | TRBD2 | 12 | TRBV7-9 | CANCAGTSGQYF | TGTGCCAACTGCGCGGGGACTAGCGGGCAGTATTTT
TRBJ2-2 | . | . | 18 | TRBV11-3 | CASRTRVRDQTNTGELFF | TGCGCCAGCAGAACCAGGGTTAGGGACCAAACGAACACCGGGGAGCTGTTTTTT
TRBJ2-1 | . | . | 13 | TRBV14 | CASSAKRASGQFF | TGTGCCAGCAGCGCAAAAAGGGCCTCCGGGCAGTTCTTC